The 21 T cell receptor beta chains below all came from one sample that was sequenced in a study of beta chain features in type 1 diabetes. Expressed TCRB transcripts were sequenced because the isolated RNA had all been reverse transcribed beforehand. Method: immunoSEQ multiplex PCR; TCRdb's copy keeps in-frame clones and lacks some. The table includes about 270,000 clones, roughly an eighth detected once. For these receptors, no antigen is known. General observations from the study: Researchers report that Type 1 diabetes patients had moderately but significantly shorter TCRB CDR3s across all four CD4+ subsets.

Material: naive CD4+ T cells from blood. These receptors were collected from a young man with type 1 diabetes.

The sample holds a few counts of this clone. Other nucleotide sequences in the sample specify the same CDR3. The chain is built from TRBV9 and TRBJ2-1; D perhaps matches TRBD2 (5 bases). V was trimmed by 4 bases and J by 0 bases, leaving 11 bases between them. The CDR3 spans 15 residues. The V gene's germline CDR1 is SGDLS and CDR2 YYNGEE. CDR3 in DNA: TGTGCCAGCAGCCCTCGGGGTAGCTCCTACAATGAGCAGTTCTTC. Residues: CASSPRGSSYNEQFF.

This clone was detected only a few times. The chain uses TRBV28 and TRBJ2-1, with 9 bases lining up with TRBD2. The CDR3 is made up of 14 amino acids. V trimming: 2 bases; J trimming: 11 bases; junction bases outside the gene matches: 7. Looked up from germline, CDR1 is MDHEN and CDR2 is SYDVKM. The DNA for the CDR3 is TGTGCCAGCAGTTTAGGGCTAGCGGGATTGCAGCAGTTCTTC. This translates into CASSLGLAGLQQFF.

This CDR3 reads CATSSVPGLAGFSYEQYF. CDR3 DNA sequence: TGTGCCACCAGCAGTGTCCCGGGACTAGCGGGATTTTCCTACGAGCAGTACTTC. V usage is TRBV15 and J usage is TRBJ2-7; TRBD2 agrees at 13 bases. The CDR3 runs 18 residues. After removal of 3 bases from V and 1 base from J, the junction contained 9 bases not matched to a gene. Per germline, CDR1 LNHNV and CDR2 YYDKDF (reference sequence).

This clone was observed a few times. This chain links TRBV19 with TRBJ1-4, with 7 positions matching TRBD1. Germline loops: CDR1 LNHDA, CDR2 SQIVND (reference sequence). This CDR3 region has 15 residues. The V and J ends lost 6 bases and 6 bases, in that order; junction bases with no gene match: 10. CDR3 DNA sequence: TGTGCCAGTAGGATCCGACAGGGTACCTATGAAAAACTGTTTTTT. This sequence encodes CASRIRQGTYEKLFF.

This clone has only a few counts. This chain joins TRBV7-8 and TRBJ2-3; weak D call: TRBD2 (6 bases). Germline CDR1 and CDR2: SGHVS and FQNEAQ. The ends were cut back, 0 bases at V and 4 bases at J, with 17 bases in the middle. The CDR3 length is 17 residues. The CDR3 DNA reads as TGTGCCAGCAGCTTAGCGCGGGCGGGATTAGCCCCAGATACGCAGTATTTT. This translates into CASSLARAGLAPDTQYF.

A few counts support this clone. The chain couples TRBV25-1 to TRBJ1-1, with 8 bases fitting TRBD1. V dropped 5 bases and J dropped 5; count of bases not matched to a gene: 7. CDR1 is MGHDK and CDR2 is SYGVNS in the germline V gene. This CDR3 contains 14 residues. For the CDR3, the DNA is TGTGCCAGCAGTCAGGGGGCTGATTCTACTGAAGCTTTCTTT. This codes for CASSQGADSTEAFF. The whole variable domain, remainder taken from reference TRBV25-1 and TRBJ1-1, is EADIYQTPRYLVIGTGKKITLECSQTMGHDKMYWYQQDPGMELHLIHYSYGVNSTEKGDLSSESTVSRIRTEHFPLTLESARPSHTSQYLCASSQGADSTEAFFGQGTRLTVV.

The chain has TRBV5-4 and TRBJ2-5; tentative D call: TRBD2 (6 bases). The germline V and J ends were trimmed by 7 bases and 5 bases, with 15 bases remaining between them. CDR3 length equals 13 residues. The germline gives CDR1 SGHNT, CDR2 YYREEE (reference sequence). CDR3 DNA: TGTGCCAGCTCCGGGACTCAAGGGGAGACCCAGTACTTC. Amino acid sequence: CASSGTQGETQYF. The full variable domain, completed using reference TRBV5-4 and TRBJ2-5, is ETGVTQSPTHLIKTRGQQVTLRCSSQSGHNTVSWYQQALGQGPQFIFQYYREEENGRGNFPPRFSGLQFPNYSSELNVNALELDDSALYLCASSGTQGETQYFGPGTRLLVL.

This clone has more than one count but fewer than ten. The rearrangement uses TRBV20-1 and TRBJ2-1; D uncertain. Germline-derived CDR1 and CDR2 are DFQATT and SNEGSKA (reference sequence). V shed 3 bases and J shed 8 bases, with 5 bases lying between them. This CDR3 is built from 10 residues. The CDR3 sequence: CSASGYEQFF. As DNA, the CDR3 is TGCAGTGCTAGTGGCTATGAGCAGTTCTTC.

The chain has TRBV7-8 and TRBJ2-7; TRBD1 matches 12 bases. In germline, CDR1 is SGHVS, CDR2 FQNEAQ. With 10 bases clipped from V and 2 bases from J, the junction kept 9 bases outside the gene matches. This CDR3 spans 15 amino acids. CDR3 protein: CATQRGDRGPYEQYF. CDR3 DNA sequence: TGTGCCACCCAACGAGGGGACAGGGGGCCCTACGAGCAGTACTTC.

The chain couples TRBV5-1 to TRBJ1-1; D is unclear. Trimming removed 2 bases at V and 4 bases at J, with 12 bases between. Per the germline V gene, CDR1 is SGHRS and CDR2 is YFSETQ. This CDR3 is built from 14 residues. The CDR3 DNA is TGCGCCAGCAGCTTTCGGGTAGTGAGCACTGAAGCTTTCTTT. This codes for CASSFRVVSTEAFF. Drawing the rest from reference TRBV5-1 and TRBJ1-1, the complete variable domain is KAGVTQTPRYLIKTRGQQVTLSCSPISGHRSVSWYQQTPGQGLQFLFEYFSETQRNKGNFPGRFSGRQFSNSRSEMNVSTLELGDSALYLCASSFRVVSTEAFFGQGTRLTVV.

The chain couples TRBV28 to TRBJ2-7, with D possibly matching TRBD1 (6 bases). Germline CDR1 MDHEN, CDR2 SYDVKM. This CDR3 is 13 amino acids long. The V gene lost 6 bases and the J gene lost 4 bases, with 13 bases spanning the gap. CDR3 bases: TGTGCCAGCAGATCACAGGGTGCGTACGAGCAGTACTTC. Its translation: CASRSQGAYEQYF.

The chain employs TRBV5-6 and TRBJ1-2; no clear D gene. V was clipped by 0 bases and J by 4 bases, with 7 bases between them. The CDR3 loop spans 13 amino acids. Germline V gives CDR1 SGHDT, CDR2 YYEEEE. The CDR3 coding sequence is TGTGCCAGCAGCTTGGCGGGGAGCTATGGCTACACCTTC. Its protein is CASSLAGSYGYTF.

V usage is TRBV5-1 and J usage is TRBJ2-7, with TRBD1 matching over 10 bases. CDR1 is SGHRS and CDR2 is YFSETQ in the germline V gene. Germline trimming cut 3 bases from V and 1 base from J; bases unmatched to any gene: 4. The CDR3 spans 15 residues. CDR3 amino acids: CASSSRDRGSYEQYF. For the CDR3, the DNA is TGCGCCAGCAGCTCCCGGGACAGGGGTTCCTACGAGCAGTACTTC. Full variable domain (rest looked up from reference TRBV5-1 and TRBJ2-7): KAGVTQTPRYLIKTRGQQVTLSCSPISGHRSVSWYQQTPGQGLQFLFEYFSETQRNKGNFPGRFSGRQFSNSRSEMNVSTLELGDSALYLCASSSRDRGSYEQYFGPGTRLTVT.

The chain employs TRBV19 and TRBJ2-6; TRBD1 might be the D (6 bases). This CDR3 region has 15 residues. With 4 bases removed from V and 0 bases from J, the gap between germline ends came to 7 bases. Per the germline V gene, CDR1 is LNHDA and CDR2 is SQIVND (reference sequence). The CDR3 sequence is CASSTDSSGANVLTF. In nucleotides, the CDR3 is TGTGCCAGTAGTACGGACAGCTCTGGGGCCAACGTCCTGACTTTC.

The rearrangement uses TRBV27 and TRBJ2-1; 11 nucleotides match TRBD2. Per the germline V gene, CDR1 is MNHEY and CDR2 is SMNVEV (reference sequence). J gave up 8 bases and V 8 bases, and 11 bases lay outside the gene matches. This CDR3 region has 15 residues. The CDR3: CASGSTSGIGYEQFF. The CDR3 DNA sequence: TGTGCCAGCGGCTCGACTAGCGGGATAGGGTATGAGCAGTTCTTC.

The chain carries TRBV5-4 and TRBJ2-2; tentative D call: TRBD2 (5 bases). Deletions cut 0 bases from V and 3 bases from J, with 9 bases between. CDR3 length: 15 amino acids. Germline CDR1 SGHNT, CDR2 YYREEE (reference sequence). CDR3 region: CASSLAREYTGELFF. The CDR3, as DNA: TGTGCCAGCAGCTTGGCACGGGAATACACCGGGGAGCTGTTTTTT. The variable domain in full, with the rest retrieved from reference TRBV5-4 and TRBJ2-2, is ETGVTQSPTHLIKTRGQQVTLRCSSQSGHNTVSWYQQALGQGPQFIFQYYREEENGRGNFPPRFSGLQFPNYSSELNVNALELDDSALYLCASSLAREYTGELFFGEGSRLTVL.

As regards this clone: Other DNA sequences in this sample translate to the same CDR3. V and J are TRBV7-2 and TRBJ1-2, with D perhaps TRBD1 (5 bases). Germline V gene data show CDR1 as SGHTA and CDR2 as FQGNSA. V gave up 5 bases and J gave up 2 bases, with 9 bases separating them. The CDR3 spans 13 residues. In DNA form, the CDR3 reads TGTGCCAGCAGCGTAGACAGAAACTATGGCTACACCTTC. Protein sequence: CASSVDRNYGYTF.

The gene calls are TRBV7-8 and TRBJ2-5; unclear D gene. The CDR3 contains 13 residues. V was clipped by 6 bases and J by 2 bases, with 10 bases between them. Germline assignment: CDR1 SGHVS and CDR2 FQNEAQ. As DNA, the CDR3 is TGTGCCAGCAGTTTAAGCGATCAAGAGACCCAGTACTTC. Amino acids: CASSLSDQETQYF.

This rearrangement joins TRBV18 to TRBJ2-7, with D perhaps TRBD1 (6 bases). The CDR3 has 14 amino acids. Trimming stripped 3 bases from V and 2 bases from J, with 11 bases between. Germline V CDR1 and CDR2: KGHSH, LQKENI. The CDR3: CASSPTDSTYEQYF. The CDR3 bases are TGTGCCAGCTCACCCACGGACAGTACCTACGAGCAGTACTTC.

This clone was found a few times. The chain employs TRBV4-2 and TRBJ2-2, with 8 bases that match TRBD2. V lost 2 bases to trimming and J lost 5 bases; unmatched junction nucleotides: 7. This CDR3 has 16 residues. Germline CDR1 and CDR2: LGHNA and YNFKEQ. As DNA, the CDR3 is TGTGCCAGCAGCCAAACCGGGACTAGTATTACCGGGGAGCTGTTTTTT. Translating gives CASSQTGTSITGELFF.

V usage is TRBV4-3 and J usage is TRBJ2-1; tentatively, D is TRBD2 (5 bases). From germline, CDR1 is LGHNA and CDR2 YSLEER. The V and J ends lost 1 base and 12 bases respectively, with 16 bases between them. The CDR3 is 14 amino acids. The CDR3 DNA is TGCGCCAGCAGCCAAGGACTAAAATTCGTGATGCAGTTCTTC. Encoded protein: CASSQGLKFVMQFF.